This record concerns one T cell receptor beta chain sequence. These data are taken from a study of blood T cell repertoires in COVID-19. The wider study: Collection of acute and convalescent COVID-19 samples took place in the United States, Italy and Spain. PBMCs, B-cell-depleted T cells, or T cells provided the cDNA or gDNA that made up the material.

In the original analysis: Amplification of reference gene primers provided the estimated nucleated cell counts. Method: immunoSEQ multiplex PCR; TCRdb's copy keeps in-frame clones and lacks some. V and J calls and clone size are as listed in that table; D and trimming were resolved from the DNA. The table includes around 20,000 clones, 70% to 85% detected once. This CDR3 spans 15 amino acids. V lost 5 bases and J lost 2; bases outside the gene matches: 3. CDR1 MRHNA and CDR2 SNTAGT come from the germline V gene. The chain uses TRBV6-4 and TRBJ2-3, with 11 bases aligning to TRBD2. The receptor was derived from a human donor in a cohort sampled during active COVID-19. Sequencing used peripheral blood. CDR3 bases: TGTGCCAGCAGTTCGACTAGCGGGGACACAGATACGCAGTATTTT. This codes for CASSSTSGDTDTQYF.